This T cell receptor (beta chain) originates from a study of beta chain features in type 1 diabetes (dated by TCRdb to 2017 to 2018). At the level of the whole study: Patients and healthy donors did not differ in mean age, gender distribution, total cell number or subset yield. In the study, TCRB repertoires of sorted circulating CD4+ T cell subsets from recently diagnosed type 1 diabetes patients were compared with those of matched healthy donors. Regulatory and stem cell-like memory subsets were isolated from only 8 patients and 8 healthy donors, whereas naive and central memory subsets came from all 28 donors. Across all samples, fewer than 130 million sorted cells were examined, and cell number per subset correlated strongly with RNA yield. What the work shows at the level of the full study, not this receptor alone: Sequencing cDNA rather than genomic DNA could over-represent highly expressing activated cells, although activation and CD3 levels did not differ between groups. Type 1 diabetes patients showed a moderate but significant shortening of TCRB CDR3 length in all four CD4+ subsets. Shorter templates might have been favored by PCR, but patient and control samples were amplified and corrected together, so both groups would have been affected equally by any skew. Naive, central memory and regulatory TCRB repertoires appeared more similar among patients than among healthy donors. Fewer insertions and more nucleotide deletions at VDJ recombination sites were observed in patients with type 1 diabetes, implying thymic rearrangement abnormalities. Only small numbers of individuals were included in the HLA sub-analyses, which left unresolved whether HLA type had any influence on TCRB rearrangement.

The entire amount of isolated RNA was reverse transcribed using the High Capacity cDNA Reverse Transcription Kit, so the sequenced TCRB transcripts were expressed ones. Deep immunoSEQ sequencing was performed on naive, central memory and regulatory T cell samples, with an average of around 3.4 million total reads per sample. Sorted cells were lysed in RLT buffer, and RNA was extracted using DNase-treated RNeasy Micro or Mini kits according to cell number. To prevent cross-contamination, every cell subset was processed on its own, while patient and healthy donor samples were processed together. Using the immunoSEQ multiplex PCR, TCRB sequences were amplified from cDNA into 87-bp fragments spanning the CDR3 region. Amplicons were sequenced on the Illumina HiSeq platform. Processing in the source paper ran as follows. PCR bias was corrected computationally using synthetic template baselines, and reads within Hamming distance 2 were collapsed, with unmergeable singletons discarded. By aligning reads against IMGT, V, D and J genes, CDR3 length, and insertions or deletions at six rearrangement sites were assigned. Within each subset, clonotype counts were normalized to sorted cell number, after which true diversity and Gini coefficients were computed with the tcR R package. The overlap coefficient, calculated on TCRB nucleotide sequences, was used to quantify repertoire sharing. Out-of-frame TCRB sequences from naive cells were analyzed to stand in for the pre-selection repertoire. The table was pulled from immuneACCESS by TCRdb, which kept in-frame rearrangements only. Such tables lose some clones; where checked, under half of the loss comes from unresolved V genes, and the rest has no known cause. V and J calls and clone size come straight from that table; D and trimming were deduced from the DNA. This sample comprises approximately 250,000 clones, 16% of them detected only once. The ten top clones hold 0.065% to 0.095% of the sample.

Each donor gave one peripheral blood draw, around 100 mL on average, collected into heparinised tubes. A BD FACSAria II and a panel including CD45RO, CCR7, CD25, CD127, CD95 and CD27 were used to sort naive, central memory, regulatory and stem cell-like memory CD4+ T cells. A purity above 95% was achieved for all sorted populations. PBMCs were separated immediately by Lymphoprep density gradient centrifugation and were stained directly, without being cultured. So that batch effects would be minimized, each experiment stained and sorted samples in pairs, pairing one healthy donor with one patient. In its sample, this clone was seen a few times. No cognate antigen has been identified for it. Base quality data are lacking; no much larger clone is found one base away. Sequenced sample: naive CD4+ T cells from blood. The intended sense of this specimen's cell subset or site label: true naive CD4+ T cells. The clonotype was recovered from a young man with type 1 diabetes.

The CDR3: CASSATDNQPQHF. The sequenced DNA is TGTGCCAGCAGCGCGACTGATAATCAGCCCCAGCATTTT. The rearrangement joined TRBV9 to TRBJ1-5; the D gene assignment is ambiguous. The germline V gene provides CDR1 SGDLS and CDR2 YYNGEE. Including the terminal cysteine and phenylalanine, the CDR3 comprises 13 residues. Only CDR3 DNA is held: 39 bases, read in frame from base 1. At the junction V is shortened by 3 bases and J by 4 bases, with 8 bases in between.